This T cell receptor (beta chain) was observed in a study of CD8 T cells in Susac syndrome. Findings and caveats of the study: The CD4+ T cell repertoires in Susac syndrome did not show any clonal expansion.

Random-hexamer reverse transcription was applied to roughly 0.5 to 1 ug RNA. TCRdb analysed the immunoSEQ multiplex PCR reads with MiXCR anew, one entry per CDR3 protein. The sample carries roughly 160,000 distinct CDR3 sequences, around 96% recorded once. For this clonotype: Antigen: not known.

Germline loops: CDR1 LGHNA, CDR2 YSLEER. This CDR3 has 15 residues. The ends were cut back, 0 bases at V and 0 bases at J, with 5 bases in the middle. Material for sequencing was CD4+ T cells from PBMCs. The chain employs TRBV4-3 and TRBJ2-2, with D hard to call. The TCR was taken from a human donor with Susac syndrome. The CDR3 sequence is CASSQDNANTGELFF. The CDR3 nucleotides read TGCGCCAGCAGCCAAGACAACGCGAACACCGGGGAGCTGTTTTTT.